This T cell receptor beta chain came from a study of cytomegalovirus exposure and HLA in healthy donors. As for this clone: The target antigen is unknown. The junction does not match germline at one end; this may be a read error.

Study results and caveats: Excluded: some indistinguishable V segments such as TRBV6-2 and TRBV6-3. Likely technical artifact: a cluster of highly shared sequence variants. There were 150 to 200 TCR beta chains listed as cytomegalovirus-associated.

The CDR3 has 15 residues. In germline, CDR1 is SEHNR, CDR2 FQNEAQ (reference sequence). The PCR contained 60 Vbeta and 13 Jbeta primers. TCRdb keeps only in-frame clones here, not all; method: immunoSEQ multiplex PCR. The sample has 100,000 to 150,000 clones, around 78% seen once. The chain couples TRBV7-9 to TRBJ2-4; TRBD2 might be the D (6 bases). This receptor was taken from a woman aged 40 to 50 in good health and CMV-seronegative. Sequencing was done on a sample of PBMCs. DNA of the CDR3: TGTGCCAGCAGCCCACTAGGGGAGGCCAAAAACAGTCAGTACTTC. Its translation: CASSPLGEAKNSQYF. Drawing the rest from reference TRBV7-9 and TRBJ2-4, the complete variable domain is DTGVSQNPRHKITKRGQNVTFRCDPISEHNRLYWYRQTLGQGPEFLTYFQNEAQLEKSRLLSDRFSAERPKGSFSTLEIQRTEQGDSAMYLCASSPLGEAKNSQYFGAGTRLSVL.